One T cell receptor beta chain is described in this entry. This record belongs to a study of blood T cell repertoires in COVID-19. About the research overall: Researchers got acute and convalescent COVID-19 samples from the United States, Italy and Spain. In each case, the material was cDNA or gDNA derived from T cells, B-cell-depleted T cells, or PBMCs.

Germline CDR1 and CDR2: LNHDA and SQIVND (reference sequence). V was cut by 5 bases and J by 6 bases, with 19 bases left in between. This CDR3 comprises 15 residues. Methods used by the authors: The authors estimated nucleated cell counts from reference gene primer amplification. Clones were sequenced by immunoSEQ multiplex PCR, and TCRdb holds only the in-frame ones, with some missing. The V and J calls and clone size were taken over from that table, and D and trimming were inferred from the DNA. The sample holds 450,000 to 500,000 clones; over 75% are singletons and the top ten take approximately 2.9%.

This sequence was found in a human donor in a cohort sampled during active COVID-19. The material sequenced was peripheral blood. The rearrangement joins TRBV19 to TRBJ1-2; D might be TRBD1 (6 bases). CDR3 sequence reads: CASSGGIRDIHGYTF. The CDR3 DNA is TGTGCCAGTAGTGGAGGCATCCGGGACATACATGGCTACACCTTC.